This T cell receptor beta chain was captured by sequencing in a study of beta chain features in type 1 diabetes. Reverse transcribing all isolated RNA meant expressed TCRB transcripts were sequenced. Naive, central memory and regulatory T cell samples came to a mean of approximately 4 million reads. Data came from immunoSEQ multiplex PCR; TCRdb stores just in-frame clones and leaves some out. The data show about 350,000 clones, roughly 21% seen once. Findings and caveats of the study: It was not settled here whether HLA type affects TCRB rearrangement. Using cDNA template may skew counts toward highly expressing activated cells.

Germline V lookup: CDR1 LGHNT, CDR2 FRNRAP. The junction had 15 bases not matched to a gene; V was cut back by 9 bases and J by 7 bases. The CDR3 is 15 amino acids. This clone was counted only a few times. What it binds is not known. The V call is TRBV12-5, the J call TRBJ2-1; 7 nucleotides line up with TRBD2. This sequence was found in a woman between 18 and 29 years old in good health. Specimen: naive CD4+ T cells from blood. The CDR3 DNA reads TGTGCTAGCCTCTCGGGAGGCAGGGCCTCGAATGAGCAGTTCTTC. Translation: CASLSGGRASNEQFF.